This T cell receptor beta chain was retrieved from a study of blood T cell repertoires in COVID-19. About the study: Samples of COVID-19 (acute and convalescent) were obtained from the United States, Italy and Spain. T cells, B-cell-depleted T cells, or PBMCs provided the cDNA or gDNA that served as material.

Authors' analysis steps: Nucleated cell counts were estimated from reference gene primer amplification. Clones were read by immunoSEQ multiplex PCR, and TCRdb kept only the in-frame ones, dropping some. For V, J and clone size, that table is used; D and trimming come from the DNA. The data show some 290,000 clones, with about 85% seen just once and roughly 2.2% held by the top ten. Looked up from germline, CDR1 is SGHTA and CDR2 is FQGNSA. The CDR3 is 12 amino acids. V dropped 1 base and J dropped 8 bases, with 6 bases sitting between them. The clonotype originates from a woman between 50 and 59 years old who had recovered from COVID-19. The chain has TRBV7-2 and TRBJ2-1, with a tentative D call TRBD2 (6 bases). Sequenced: peripheral blood. CDR3 sequence: CASSLGGDEQFF. Here the CDR3 DNA reads TGTGCCAGCAGCTTAGGGGGGGATGAGCAGTTCTTC. Together with reference TRBV7-2 and TRBJ2-1, the CDR3 gives the full variable domain: GAGVSQSPSNKVTEKGKDVELRCDPISGHTALYWYRQSLGQGLEFLIYFQGNSAPDKSGLPSDRFSAERTGGSVSTLTIQRTQQEDSAVYLCASSLGGDEQFFGPGTRLTVL.